The T cell receptor (beta chain) described here comes from a study of T cell responses to AZD1222 COVID-19 vaccine. Overall study: Combined were second doses at about 4 or about 12 weeks. Study conclusions and caveats: Clonal diversity may have been underestimated in mostly white British donors. After the peak T cell response, and only then, were repertoires sampled.

Comment on this clone: The antigen is not known.

Clones were sequenced by immunoSEQ multiplex PCR, and TCRdb holds only the in-frame ones, with some missing. The sample lists 100,000 to 110,000 clones, about nine tenths seen once, with about 1.8% in the top ten. The sequence derives from an adult in good health. The starting material was peripheral blood, obtained on day 0 of AZD1222 vaccination.

The CDR3 nucleotides are TGTGCCAGCAGTGTCAGGACAGTGAACACTGAAGCTTTCTTT. It yields the protein CASSVRTVNTEAFF. This chain joins TRBV2 and TRBJ1-1; D may be TRBD1 (6 bases). The V and J ends lost 4 bases and 0 bases respectively, with 9 bases between them. This CDR3 spans 14 amino acids. Germline CDR1 SNHLY, CDR2 FYNNEI.